The next 26 T cell receptor beta chains were all read from a single sample in a study of human T cells and chemical hapten exposure. Each CDR3 protein gets one entry after TCRdb re-called the 5' RACE reads with MiXCR. The profile shows some 78,000 distinct CDR3 sequences, about 8.4% of them singletons. Unfractionated whole blood yielded the extracted total RNA. The receptors shown here come from a male donor in good health.

This chain uses TRBV5-5 with TRBJ1-6, with 7 bases lining up with TRBD1. The J segment lost 5 bases and the V segment lost 4 bases, leaving 12 bases of the junction unmatched. This CDR3 has 17 amino acids. In germline, CDR1 is SGHKS, CDR2 YYEKEE (reference sequence). CDR3 in amino acids: CASSPRTGEYDNSPLHF. The CDR3, as DNA: TGTGCCAGCAGCCCCCGGACAGGTGAATACGATAATTCACCCCTCCACTTT. Full variable domain (rest looked up from reference TRBV5-5 and TRBJ1-6): DAGVTQSPTHLIKTRGQQVTLRCSPISGHKSVSWYQQVLGQGPQFIFQYYEKEERGRGNFPDRFSARQFPNYSSELNVNALLLGDSALYLCASSPRTGEYDNSPLHFGNGTRLTVT.

This clonotype was counted ten times or more. This chain links TRBV12-3 or TRBV12-4 with TRBJ2-3; D not certain. The V gene lost 6 bases and the J gene lost 0 bases, with 16 bases spanning the gap. The CDR3 has 16 amino acids. For the CDR3, the DNA is TGTGCCAGCAGCCCGGCCAGACGAGCTAGCACAGATACGCAGTATTTT. It is translated as CASSPARRASTDTQYF.

The rearrangement links TRBV9 to TRBJ1-2; tentatively, D is TRBD1 (6 bases). CDR1 SGDLS and CDR2 YYNGEE come from the germline V gene. V was cut by 0 bases and J by 6 bases, with 15 bases left in between. There are 15 residues in the CDR3. The CDR3 nucleotides are TGTGCCAGCAGCGTAGCGCTTACAGGGACCCATGGCTACACCTTC. This encodes CASSVALTGTHGYTF.

This clonotype occurred many times. The chain couples TRBV5-1 to TRBJ2-2; unclear D gene. The CDR3 runs to 16 residues. CDR1 is SGHRS, CDR2 YFSETQ, per germline. V lost 4 bases, J lost 7 bases, and 20 bases lay in between. CDR3 DNA sequence: TGCGCCAGCAGCGCGAGCCGGGCGCTAGAGTTCGGGGAGCTGTTTTTT. It encodes CASSASRALEFGELFF.

This sequence joins TRBV27 and TRBJ2-2, with D tentatively TRBD1 or TRBD2 (5 bases each). V was pared by 6 bases and J by 6 bases, with 11 bases between. Per germline, CDR1 MNHEY and CDR2 SMNVEV (reference sequence). The CDR3 is 13 residues long. As DNA, the CDR3 is TGTGCCAGCAGCCTTCTGGGGGCCGGGGAGCTGTTTTTT. It encodes CASSLLGAGELFF.

This clonotype was detected a few times. The chain carries TRBV6-5 and TRBJ1-6, with a possible D match to TRBD1 (5 bases). The CDR3 has 16 amino acids. The V and J ends lost 0 bases and 7 bases respectively, with 13 bases between them. Germline V CDR1 and CDR2: MNHEY, SVGAGI. Here the CDR3 reads CASSYSRSGWNSPLHF. The CDR3, as DNA: TGTGCCAGCAGTTACTCAAGGTCAGGGTGGAATTCACCCCTCCACTTT.

This clonotype was seen more than once but under ten times. The rearrangement uses TRBV15 and TRBJ2-1; possibly TRBD1 or TRBD2 for D (5 bases each). Germline values: CDR1 LNHNV, CDR2 YYDKDF (reference sequence). The CDR3 covers 14 residues. Trimming removed 0 bases at V and 5 bases at J, with 8 bases between. As DNA, the CDR3 is TGTGCCACCAGCAGAGAAGGGACCGACAATGAGCAGTTCTTC. It translates to CATSREGTDNEQFF.

The chain combines TRBV6-5 with TRBJ1-5, with D possibly TRBD1 on 5 matching bases. CDR1 and CDR2 (germline): MNHEY, SVGAGI. This CDR3 spans 13 amino acids. Trimming took 10 bases from V and 2 from J, leaving 12 bases between them. As DNA, the CDR3 is TGTGCCACCCAAACGGGGGGCAATCAGCCCCAGCATTTT. As protein: CATQTGGNQPQHF.

This clonotype was observed a few times. This chain joins TRBV12-3 or TRBV12-4 and TRBJ2-2; no clear D gene. The CDR3 has 20 amino acids. Trimming stripped 0 bases from V and 1 base from J, with 21 bases between. Here the CDR3 DNA reads TGTGCCAGCAGTTTAGCCAAGTCGGGCCTCTTATACTTGAACACCGGGGAGCTGTTTTTT. Amino acid sequence: CASSLAKSGLLYLNTGELFF.

This clonotype was picked up many times. The DNA of the CDR3 is TGTGCCATCAGTGAGGGACTAGCGGGAGACTACGAGCAGTACTTC. Translated, it gives CAISEGLAGDYEQYF. V gene TRBV10-3 combines with J gene TRBJ2-7; TRBD2 matches at 13 bases. The V gene's germline CDR1 is ENHRY and CDR2 SYGVKD. The V segment lost 2 bases and the J segment 3 bases; nucleotides outside the gene matches: 1. The CDR3 consists of 15 residues.

This clonotype has only a few counts. V usage is TRBV30 and J usage is TRBJ1-5; D gene unclear. The germline V gene encodes CDR1 GTSNPN and CDR2 SVGIG (reference sequence). The V end was cut by 0 bases, the J end by 4 bases, with 7 bases between. This CDR3 is 13 amino acids long. The CDR3 DNA reads TGTGCCTGGAGTGTAGACCTGAATCAGCCCCAGCATTTT. It codes for CAWSVDLNQPQHF. The variable domain in full, completed from reference TRBV30 and TRBJ1-5, reads SQTIHQWPATLVQPVGSPLSLECTVEGTSNPNLYWYRQAAGRGLQLLFYSVGIGQISSEVPQNLSASRPQDRQFILSSKKLLLSDSGFYLCAWSVDLNQPQHFGDGTRLSIL.

This clonotype was observed at least ten times. The rearrangement links TRBV12-5 to TRBJ1-5; 7 bases match TRBD1. The CDR3 contains 12 residues. Germline V gene data show CDR1 as LGHNT and CDR2 as FRNRAP. Trimming removed 4 bases from V and 11 bases from J; junction bases left unmatched: 5. DNA of the CDR3: TGTGCTAGTGGTTCCAGGGGGAGAGCCCAGCATTTT. Translating gives CASGSRGRAQHF.

This clonotype came up a few times. The chain joins TRBV12-3 or TRBV12-4 to TRBJ1-5, with D unresolved. This CDR3 has 12 residues. V dropped 2 bases and J dropped 7 bases, with 6 bases sitting between them. The DNA for the CDR3 is TGTGCCAGCAGTTTACTGGACCAGCCCCAGCATTTT. This encodes CASSLLDQPQHF.

V usage is TRBV2 and J usage is TRBJ1-5; D is unclear. Germline values: CDR1 SNHLY, CDR2 FYNNEI. The CDR3 totals 15 residues. V was shortened by 3 bases and J by 7 bases, with 16 bases between the two germline ends. The CDR3 here is CASSDGDVGLQPQHF. The CDR3 DNA sequence: TGTGCCAGCAGTGATGGAGATGTCGGGTTACAGCCCCAGCATTTT.

The chain employs TRBV2 and TRBJ2-6, with no clear D. The CDR3 covers 16 residues. The V gene's germline CDR1 is SNHLY and CDR2 FYNNEI. Trimming stripped 5 bases from V and 0 bases from J, with 11 bases between. The CDR3 is CASSPGRLSGANVLTF. The DNA of the CDR3 is TGTGCCAGCAGTCCCGGACGCCTCTCTGGGGCCAACGTCCTGACTTTC. The whole variable domain, filled in from reference TRBV2 and TRBJ2-6, reads EPEVTQTPSHQVTQMGQEVILRCVPISNHLYFYWYRQILGQKVEFLVSFYNNEISEKSEIFDDQFSVERPDGSNFTLKIRSTKLEDSAMYFCASSPGRLSGANVLTFGAGSRLTVL.

DNA of the CDR3: TGTGCCAGCAGCTCCGGCGGACAGGGTCGAGAGCAGTTCTTC. It codes for CASSSGGQGREQFF. The chain employs TRBV7-8 and TRBJ2-1, with TRBD1 matching over 8 bases. Germline-derived CDR1 and CDR2 are SGHVS and FQNEAQ. The CDR3 sequence is 14 residues long. J gave up 10 bases and V 4 bases, and 9 bases lay outside the gene matches.

Only a few counts were recorded for this clonotype. This chain links TRBV29-1 with TRBJ2-4, with D maybe TRBD2 (7 bases). Looked up from germline, CDR1 is SQVTM and CDR2 is ANQGSEA. This CDR3 comprises 18 residues. Trimming cost V 5 bases and J 1 base, with 24 bases left between them. As DNA, the CDR3 is TGCAGCGTTTCCACTCGCCCTCTAGGGGGGGGGGCCAAAAACATTCAGTACTTC. Translating gives CSVSTRPLGGGAKNIQYF. Full variable domain (remainder filled in from reference TRBV29-1 and TRBJ2-4): SAVISQKPSRDICQRGTSLTIQCQVDSQVTMMFWYRQQPGQSLTLIATANQGSEATYESGFVIDKFPISRPNLTFSTLTVSNMSPEDSSIYLCSVSTRPLGGGAKNIQYFGAGTRLSVL.

This chain uses TRBV7-9 with TRBJ1-2; 7 positions match TRBD1. The junction had 3 bases not matched to a gene; V was cut back by 0 bases and J by 2 bases. This CDR3 spans 15 amino acids. Germline V gene lookup returns CDR1 SEHNR and CDR2 FQNEAQ (reference sequence). As DNA, the CDR3 is TGTGCCAGCAGCTTAGCGGACAGGACAAACTATGGCTACACCTTC. Translated, it gives CASSLADRTNYGYTF. The variable domain in full, with the rest retrieved from reference TRBV7-9 and TRBJ1-2, is DTGVSQNPRHKITKRGQNVTFRCDPISEHNRLYWYRQTLGQGPEFLTYFQNEAQLEKSRLLSDRFSAERPKGSFSTLEIQRTEQGDSAMYLCASSLADRTNYGYTFGSGTRLTVV.

This clonotype was counted at least ten times. The chain couples TRBV7-8 to TRBJ2-1; D not certain. Trimming pared 5 bases from V and 6 bases from J, leaving 14 bases between. Per germline, CDR1 SGHVS and CDR2 FQNEAQ. The CDR3 contains 14 residues. The CDR3 sequence: CASSPRAPSNEQFF. CDR3 DNA sequence: TGTGCCAGCAGCCCTAGAGCCCCTAGCAATGAGCAGTTCTTC.

V usage is TRBV7-6 and J usage is TRBJ2-2; D is perhaps TRBD1 or TRBD2 (6 bases each). CDR3 length equals 17 residues. Germline-derived CDR1 and CDR2 are SGHVS and FNYEAQ. Between the trimmed V and J ends, which lost 4 bases and 3 bases, there was a span of 18 bases. The DNA of the CDR3 is TGTGCCAGCAGCTATCCCCTTGGGGGGCAATACACCGGGGAGCTGTTTTTT. It translates to CASSYPLGGQYTGELFF.

Ten or more counts support this clonotype. The chain recombines TRBV12-3 or TRBV12-4 with TRBJ2-1, with unresolved D. The CDR3 spans 14 residues. Deletions cut 6 bases from V and 5 bases from J, with 14 bases between. The CDR3 DNA sequence: TGTGCCAGCAGCGAATCCCTTCAAGACAATGAGCAGTTCTTC. The encoded protein is CASSESLQDNEQFF.

This clonotype was counted between two and nine times. The rearrangement uses TRBV7-9 and TRBJ1-1; 10 bases align to TRBD1. Germline V gene lookup returns CDR1 SEHNR and CDR2 FQNEAQ (reference sequence). The junction had 9 bases not matched to a gene; V was cut back by 0 bases and J by 5 bases. CDR3 size: 17 residues. CDR3 amino acids: CASSLAWGDRGFTEAFF. CDR3 coding DNA: TGTGCCAGCAGCTTAGCGTGGGGGGACAGGGGTTTTACTGAAGCTTTCTTT.

This clonotype was seen repeatedly, ten times or more. This chain links TRBV3-1 with TRBJ2-3; 8 bases align to TRBD1. This CDR3 contains 16 residues. Trimming removed 2 bases from V and 0 bases from J; junction bases left unmatched: 4. Looked up from germline, CDR1 is LGHDT and CDR2 is YNNKEL (reference sequence). The CDR3 is CASSQLTGGSTDTQYF. Here the CDR3 DNA reads TGTGCCAGCAGCCAACTCACAGGGGGAAGCACAGATACGCAGTATTTT.

CDR3 DNA: TGTGCCAGCAGTTTATCGGGGGTTACTGAAGCTTTCTTT. Translated, it gives CASSLSGVTEAFF. This chain joins TRBV27 and TRBJ1-1; D possibly corresponds to TRBD1 (5 bases). The germline CDR1 and CDR2 sequences are MNHEY and SMNVEV (reference sequence). V gave up 0 bases and J gave up 5 bases, with 7 bases separating them. The CDR3 contains 13 residues.

This clonotype showed up just a few times. The CDR3 spells CATRGGGADNEQFF. DNA for the CDR3: TGTGCCACCAGGGGGGGTGGGGCCGACAATGAGCAGTTCTTC. The chain uses TRBV10-3 and TRBJ2-1, with D tentatively TRBD1 or TRBD2 (7 bases each). The CDR3 sequence is 14 residues long. Trimming stripped 10 bases from V and 5 bases from J, with 18 bases between. CDR1 is ENHRY and CDR2 is SYGVKD in the germline V gene.

This clonotype occurred a few times. The J gene is TRBJ1-1, the V gene TRBV20-1; the D is unclear. The CDR3 length is 13 residues. CDR1 and CDR2 (germline): DFQATT, SNEGSKA (reference sequence). V was cut by 1 base and J by 3 bases, with 9 bases left in between. The CDR3 nucleotides read TGCAGTGCTAGAGGGGGAGGTGACACTGAAGCTTTCTTT. Translating gives CSARGGGDTEAFF.